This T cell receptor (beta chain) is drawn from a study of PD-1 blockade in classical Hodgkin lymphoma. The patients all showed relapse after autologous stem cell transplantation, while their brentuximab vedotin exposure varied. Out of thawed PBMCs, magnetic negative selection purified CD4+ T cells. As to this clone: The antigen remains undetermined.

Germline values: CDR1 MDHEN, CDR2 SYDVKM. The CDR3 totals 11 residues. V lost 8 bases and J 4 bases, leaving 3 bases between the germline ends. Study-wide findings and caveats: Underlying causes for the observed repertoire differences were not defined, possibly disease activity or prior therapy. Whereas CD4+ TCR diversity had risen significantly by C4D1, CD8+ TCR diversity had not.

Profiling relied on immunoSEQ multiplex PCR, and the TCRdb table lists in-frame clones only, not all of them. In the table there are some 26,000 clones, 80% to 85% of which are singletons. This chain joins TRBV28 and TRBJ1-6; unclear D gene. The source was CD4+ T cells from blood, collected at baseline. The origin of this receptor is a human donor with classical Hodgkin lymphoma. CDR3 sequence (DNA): TGTGCCAGCGGATATAATTCACCCCTCCACTTT. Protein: CASGYNSPLHF.